This TCR beta chain is drawn from a study of breast tumors, draining lymph nodes, adjacent tissues. Study-wide results and limits: Luminal-like breast cancer showed significantly greater tumor-nontumor repertoire similarity than basal-like breast cancer did. The data were judged consistent with most tumor T cells coming from lymph node and expanding in tumor.

The lymph nodes were axillary draining lymph nodes from breast cancer patients. This CDR3 has 13 residues. CDR1 is SGHDT, CDR2 YYEEEE, per germline. Trimming took off 0 bases at V and 6 bases at J, with 9 bases between the two ends. This clonotype was counted only a few times. Its antigen is still unknown. TCRdb re-derived calls from the multiplex PCR reads in MiXCR, one entry per CDR3 protein. The data hold fewer than 200,000 distinct CDR3 sequences, with around a third observed a single time. The chain carries TRBV5-6 and TRBJ2-5, with a tentative D call TRBD2 (5 bases). The sequence came from a female donor with breast cancer. Some clones in this sample may be carry-over from other donors' samples. Specimen: axillary lymph node tissue. CDR3 sequence reads: CASSLDGVKTQYF. The CDR3 nucleotides read TGTGCCAGCAGCTTGGACGGGGTCAAGACCCAGTACTTC.